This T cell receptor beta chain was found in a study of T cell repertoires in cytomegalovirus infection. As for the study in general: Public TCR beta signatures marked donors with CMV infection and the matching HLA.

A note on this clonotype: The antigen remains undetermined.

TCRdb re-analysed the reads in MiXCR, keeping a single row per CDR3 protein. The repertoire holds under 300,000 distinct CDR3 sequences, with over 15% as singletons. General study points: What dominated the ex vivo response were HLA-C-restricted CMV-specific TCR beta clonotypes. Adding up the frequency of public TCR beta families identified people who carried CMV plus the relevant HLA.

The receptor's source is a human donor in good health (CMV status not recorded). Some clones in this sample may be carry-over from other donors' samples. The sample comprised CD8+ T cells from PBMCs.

The CDR3 DNA follows: TGTGCCAGCTCACCATCGACAGGGAGGCCTAACACTGAAGCTTTCTTT. Amino acid sequence: CASSPSTGRPNTEAFF. The chain has TRBV18 and TRBJ1-1, with 7 bases fitting TRBD1. The CDR3 contains 16 residues. Per germline, CDR1 KGHSH and CDR2 LQKENI. After removal of 2 bases from V and 2 bases from J, the junction contained 8 bases not matched to a gene.